This TCR beta chain emerged from a study of CD8 T cells in ankylosing spondylitis (dated by TCRdb to the late 2010s). In the study overall: The study set out to find disease-linked TCR variants by profiling T cell receptor beta repertoires in ankylosing spondylitis patients and healthy donors. The full study cohort comprised about 23 ankylosing spondylitis patients and some 100 healthy donors. Samples of peripheral blood were taken, and for ankylosing spondylitis patients, synovial fluid was collected as well.

From its cysteine to its phenylalanine, the CDR3 spans 14 amino acids. The only DNA kept is the CDR3, 42 bases in frame from the first base. Between the V and J ends, shortened by 3 bases and 2 bases respectively, the junction contains 7 bases. The germline V gene (reference sequence) supplies CDR1 MNHEY and CDR2 SMNVEV. At least ten counts were recorded for this clonotype. What this receptor recognizes is not known. Base quality data are lacking; no much larger clone is found one base away. What the authors observed across the whole study: In peripheral blood, the disease-linked clones were found at relatively low frequencies and had a CD8+ phenotype. The disease-linked clones were reported as significantly enriched in matched synovial fluid samples from ankylosing spondylitis patients. A TCR beta motif made up of fewer than 10 highly homologous amino acid variants appeared to be characteristic of blood from ankylosing spondylitis patients. Some TCR beta motif variants had previously been reported in synovial fluid and blood of reactive arthritis patients, which suggested common disease-initiation mechanisms.

Sequencing relied on an Illumina HiSeq 2500. Quantitative 5'-RACE with molecular barcodes was used to prepare TCR beta libraries. The paper's data handling went like this. Disease-linked TCR variants were identified with a new computational method built on a probabilistic model of VDJ rearrangement. Through fastp at Q25 and MiXCR, TCRdb rebuilt clones from the public reads, retaining in-frame beta chains. One record per CDR3 amino acid sequence lists the most common genes and DNA. These V and J calls originate from TCRdb's pipeline instead of the authors' own analysis. Present in this sample are about 500,000 distinct CDR3 sequences, about 5.4% of which were seen just once. The ten most abundant clones make up around 3.4% of the sample.

The receptor chain draws on TRBV27 and TRBJ2-2, with the D gene not clear enough to name. Sequencing input: blood, either unsorted or a sorted T cell fraction (not recorded which). The origin of this receptor is a male donor with ankylosing spondylitis. In nucleotide form, the sequence is TGTGCCAGCAGTTTTCAGATTAACACCGGGGAGCTGTTTTTT. Translated, this is CASSFQINTGELFF.